This TCR beta chain was profiled in a study of T cell repertoires and HLA-DP antigens. Points from the study as a whole: Antigen presentation used HeLa cells, with total CD4+ cells responding.

This CDR3 has 15 residues. The germline V gene has CDR1 MNHEY and CDR2 SMNVEV (reference sequence). V was pared by 6 bases and J by 2 bases, with 13 bases between. Repertoires were generated with immunoSEQ multiplex PCR, while TCRdb's copy carries only in-frame clones and drops some. In the table there are some 110,000 clones, 90% to 95% of which are singletons. Comment on this clone: Its target is unknown.

The source material was CD4+ T cells from PBMCs. The V and J genes are TRBV27 and TRBJ2-2; tentative D call: TRBD2 (6 bases). The clonotype originates from a woman under 30 in good health and CMV-seronegative. CDR3 bases: TGTGCCAGCAGCCCGGCGGGACTTAACACCGGGGAGCTGTTTTTT. It translates to CASSPAGLNTGELFF.